These T cell receptor beta chains were read from a single sample in a study of sequential checkpoint blockade in melanoma. Profiled with immunoSEQ multiplex PCR; TCRdb holds only in-frame clones, not every one. The sample holds about 38,000 clones, 88% seen once. The sequences come from CD8+ T cells sorted from blood (inferred from file names), collected from a patient given nivolumab and ipilimumab in sequence. The receptors were sampled from a human donor with melanoma. The CDR3 runs from the conserved cysteine through the conserved F or W. A D gene is named only where the DNA matches it firmly. Where a row states a size, it is once, few, many or the class of an expanded clone; other rows omit it.

V gene	D gene	clone size	J gene	CDR3 DNA	CDR3 protein
TRBV4-1	NA	NA	TRBJ2-5	TGCGCCAGCAGCCAAGATCTGGTAGGGGGTCGGGAGACCCAGTACTTC	CASSQDLVGGRETQYF
TRBV7-8	NA	NA	TRBJ2-5	TGTGCCAGCAGCGGGCGCCCCGGACTGCAAGAGACCCAGTACTTC	CASSGRPGLQETQYF
TRBV5-6	NA	NA	TRBJ2-6	TGTGCCAGCAGCTTACAGGGTGCAGGGGCCAACGTCCTGACTTTC	CASSLQGAGANVLTF
TRBV10-3	NA	NA	TRBJ1-2	TGTGCCATCAGTGTATCGCCCCTAGCAGACTATGGCTACACCTTC	CAISVSPLADYGYTF
TRBV28	NA	NA	TRBJ2-7	TGTGCCACCACCACTCAAATAGGACTGGATCCCTACGAGCAGTACTTC	CATTTQIGLDPYEQYF
TRBV6-5	NA	NA	TRBJ2-1	TGTGCCAGCAGTTACGGTACTACCGCCTACAATGAGCAGTTCTTC	CASSYGTTAYNEQFF
TRBV7-6	NA	NA	TRBJ1-1	TGTGCCAGCAGCTTGAGGTCCACCGACACTGAAGCTTTCTTT	CASSLRSTDTEAFF
TRBV28	TRBD1	once	TRBJ1-1	TGTGCCAGCAGTTTAGGACAGGGGGGCGGCACTGAAGCTTTCTTT	CASSLGQGGGTEAFF
TRBV13	TRBD1	NA	TRBJ2-7	TGTGCCAGCAGCCTGGGACAGGGGGCCTACGAGCAGTACTTC	CASSLGQGAYEQYF
TRBV2	TRBD2	NA	TRBJ2-3	TGTGCCAGCCGGGAGCGGGAGGGGACAGATACGCAGTATTTT	CASREREGTDTQYF